This T cell receptor beta chain was identified during a study of T cell repertoires in cytomegalovirus infection. CDR3 length equals 15 residues. V was pared by 3 bases and J by 4 bases, with 9 bases of the junction left unmatched. The germline V gene encodes CDR1 MNHEY and CDR2 SMNVEV (reference sequence). MiXCR, run by TCRdb on the reads, gives a single entry per CDR3 protein. The profile shows about 900,000 distinct CDR3 sequences, approximately 31% of them singletons. As to this clonotype: Its antigen is still unknown.

The rearrangement uses TRBV27 and TRBJ2-7, with 7 bases that match TRBD2. The sample here was cultured CD8+ T cells from PBMCs, taken from culture after CMV antigen stimulation. This clonotype originated in a human donor in good health (CMV status not recorded). Some clones in this sample may be carry-over from other donors' samples. Here the CDR3 reads CASSFSGVVVYEQYF. The CDR3 coding sequence is TGTGCCAGCAGTTTCAGCGGGGTCGTGGTATACGAGCAGTACTTC.